The present T cell receptor beta chain was sequenced within a study of blood T cells in healthy people across ages. General observations from the study: More naive CD4+ cells and higher diversity were found in long-lived than in aged donors.

The authors ran a second PCR of about 6 to 11 cycles using a sample-barcoded 5' primer and a J-beta primer mix. Researchers report that each sample yielded at least 2.5 million CDR3-containing paired-end reads. From the 5' RACE reads, TCRdb called clonotypes with MiXCR, one entry per CDR3 protein. This sample yields around 650,000 distinct CDR3 sequences, of which roughly 32% are seen a single time; roughly 14% belongs to the top ten. The germline CDR1 and CDR2 sequences are MNHEY and SVGEGT. Trimming removed 2 bases from V and 7 bases from J, with 9 bases in between. The CDR3 is made up of 13 amino acids. This clonotype has a count of ten or more. Its cognate antigen is unknown.

The sample consisted of blood. This sequence was found in a woman older than 75 in good health. The J gene is TRBJ2-1, the V gene TRBV6-2 or TRBV6-3; TRBD1 is a possible D gene (5 bases). The CDR3 nucleotides read TGTGCCAGCAGTTACCCCCCAGGGAATGAGCAGTTCTTC. This sequence encodes CASSYPPGNEQFF.